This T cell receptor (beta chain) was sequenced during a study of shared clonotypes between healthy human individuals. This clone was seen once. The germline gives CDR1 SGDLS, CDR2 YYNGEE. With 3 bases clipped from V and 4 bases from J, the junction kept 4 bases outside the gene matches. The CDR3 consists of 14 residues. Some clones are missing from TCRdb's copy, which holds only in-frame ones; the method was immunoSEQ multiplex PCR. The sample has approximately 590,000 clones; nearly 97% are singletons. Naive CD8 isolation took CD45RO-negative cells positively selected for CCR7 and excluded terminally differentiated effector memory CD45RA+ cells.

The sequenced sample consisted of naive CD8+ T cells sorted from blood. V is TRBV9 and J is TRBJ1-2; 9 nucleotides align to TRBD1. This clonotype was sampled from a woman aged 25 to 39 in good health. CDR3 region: CASSASQGAYGYTF. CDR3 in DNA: TGTGCCAGCAGCGCATCACAGGGGGCCTATGGCTACACCTTC.